A single sample gave rise to the 25 T cell receptor beta chains below, sequenced in a study of blood T cell repertoires in COVID-19. Clones were sequenced by immunoSEQ multiplex PCR, and TCRdb holds only the in-frame ones, with some missing. This table holds approximately 200,000 clones, about 87% found once. The specimen was peripheral blood. Source of these receptors: a woman aged 25-40 years with acute or convalescent COVID-19.

This chain connects TRBV5-1 to TRBJ2-7, with 8 bases identical to TRBD1. The ends lost 5 bases at V and 4 bases at J; junction bases unmatched: 11. CDR1 is SGHRS and CDR2 is YFSETQ in the germline V gene. CDR3 length: 15 amino acids. CDR3 amino acids: CASSEGRQGAYEQYF. The CDR3, as DNA: TGCGCCAGCAGTGAAGGAAGGCAGGGGGCGTACGAGCAGTACTTC. Looking up the rest from reference TRBV5-1 and TRBJ2-7 gives the full variable domain: KAGVTQTPRYLIKTRGQQVTLSCSPISGHRSVSWYQQTPGQGLQFLFEYFSETQRNKGNFPGRFSGRQFSNSRSEMNVSTLELGDSALYLCASSEGRQGAYEQYFGPGTRLTVT.

The chain employs TRBV6-6 and TRBJ2-1, with D maybe TRBD2 (6 bases). Germline CDR1 reads MNHNY; CDR2 reads SVGAGI (reference sequence). V was shortened by 4 bases and J by 6 bases, with 13 bases between the two germline ends. The CDR3 sequence is 14 residues long. The CDR3 reads CASSSSRDSNEQFF. CDR3 nucleotide sequence: TGTGCCAGCAGTTCCTCCCGGGACTCCAATGAGCAGTTCTTC.

The J gene is TRBJ2-3, the V gene TRBV13, with D maybe TRBD1 (6 bases). CDR3 length: 16 amino acids. Trimming removed 4 bases from V and 2 bases from J, with 16 bases in between. Germline lookup yields CDR1 PRHDT and CDR2 FYEKMQ (reference sequence). CDR3 amino acids: CASSSPTGWNTDTQYF. DNA for the CDR3: TGTGCCAGCAGCTCCCCCACAGGGTGGAACACAGATACGCAGTATTTT.

DNA for the CDR3: TGTGCCAGCACCTACCCCCAAGAGACCCAGTACTTC. It yields the protein CASTYPQETQYF. The chain couples TRBV5-5 to TRBJ2-5, with no clear D. Trimming removed 6 bases from V and 1 base from J, with 7 bases in between. Germline values: CDR1 SGHKS, CDR2 YYEKEE (reference sequence). This CDR3 has 12 amino acids.

The chain employs TRBV30 and TRBJ1-2; D unclear. V was shortened by 0 bases and J by 4 bases, with 9 bases between the two germline ends. The CDR3 totals 13 residues. CDR1 and CDR2 from the germline V gene are GTSNPN and SVGIG (reference sequence). CDR3 in DNA: TGTGCCTGGAGTGTAACGGGTAGCTATGGCTACACCTTC. Translated: CAWSVTGSYGYTF. Full variable domain (missing parts from reference TRBV30 and TRBJ1-2): SQTIHQWPATLVQPVGSPLSLECTVEGTSNPNLYWYRQAAGRGLQLLFYSVGIGQISSEVPQNLSASRPQDRQFILSSKKLLLSDSGFYLCAWSVTGSYGYTFGSGTRLTVV.

Only one count was recorded for this clone. The chain has TRBV18 and TRBJ2-3; D not certain. CDR1 KGHSH and CDR2 LQKENI come from the germline V gene. Trimming pared 6 bases from V and 5 bases from J, leaving 12 bases between. The CDR3 contains 13 residues. CDR3 sequence: CASSSFQQDTQYF. As DNA, the CDR3 is TGTGCCAGCTCTTCCTTTCAACAAGATACGCAGTATTTT. Based on the CDR3 plus reference TRBV18 and TRBJ2-3, the full variable domain is NAGVMQNPRHLVRRRGQEARLRCSPMKGHSHVYWYRQLPEEGLKFMVYLQKENIIDESGMPKERFSAEFPKEGPSILRIQQVVRGDSAAYFCASSSFQQDTQYFGPGTRLTVL.

The V and J genes are TRBV29-1 and TRBJ1-2; TRBD1 matches 7 bases. Per the germline V gene, CDR1 is SQVTM and CDR2 is ANQGSEA. The trim removed 4 bases at V and 6 bases at J, leaving 2 bases unmatched. The CDR3 loop spans 11 amino acids. The CDR3 loop reads CSVVTGDGYTF. The DNA of the CDR3 is TGCAGCGTTGTAACAGGGGATGGCTACACCTTC.

This clone was counted a single time. V and J are TRBV6-5 and TRBJ1-2, with 7 nucleotides matching TRBD1. The CDR3 length is 12 residues. Germline values: CDR1 MNHEY, CDR2 SVGAGI. V lost 6 bases to trimming and J lost 8 bases; unmatched junction nucleotides: 6. CDR3 region: CASRHRQGGYTF. In DNA, the CDR3 is TGTGCCAGCAGACACCGACAGGGAGGCTACACCTTC.

V gene TRBV21-1 combines with J gene TRBJ2-1; the table calls TRBD1, which could not be checked here. TRBV21-1 is a recognized pseudogene. The CDR3 length is 10 residues. The CDR3 spells CATSGRQSIF. The DNA for the CDR3 is TGTGCCACGTCAGGGCGGCAGAGCATCTTC.

This clone has a handful of counts. V and J are TRBV19 and TRBJ1-2, with D perhaps matching TRBD1 (5 bases). V lost 6 bases and J 3 bases, leaving 11 bases between the germline ends. This CDR3 contains 13 residues. Germline lookup yields CDR1 LNHDA and CDR2 SQIVND (reference sequence). CDR3 residues: CASSRTGDYGYTF. The CDR3, as DNA: TGTGCCAGTAGCCGAACGGGGGACTATGGCTACACCTTC.

The chain combines TRBV4-1 with TRBJ2-1; 9 positions match TRBD2. The CDR3 has 16 amino acids. Looked up from germline, CDR1 is MGHRA and CDR2 is YSYEKL. V shed 0 bases and J 9 bases; nucleotides not matched to a gene: 9. The CDR3 is CASSQDKASGMVEQFF. In DNA form, the CDR3 reads TGCGCCAGCAGCCAAGATAAGGCTAGCGGGATGGTTGAGCAGTTCTTC.

The rearrangement uses TRBV28 and TRBJ1-4; 7 positions agree with TRBD1. Germline CDR1 is MDHEN and CDR2 is SYDVKM. J gave up 7 bases and V 4 bases, and 6 bases lay outside the gene matches. The length of the CDR3 is 14 residues. The CDR3 DNA reads TGTGCCAGCAGTTCTCCTCGGACAGGTGAAAAACTGTTTTTT. Its protein product is CASSSPRTGEKLFF. Using reference TRBV28 and TRBJ1-4 for the parts outside the CDR3, the full variable domain is DVKVTQSSRYLVKRTGEKVFLECVQDMDHENMFWYRQDPGLGLRLIYFSYDVKMKEKGDIPEGYSVSREKKERFSLILESASTNQTSMYLCASSSPRTGEKLFFGSGTQLSVL.

The CDR3 protein is CASSLGGQEGQPQHF. The CDR3, as DNA: TGTGCCAGCAGCTTAGGGGGCCAGGAGGGGCAGCCCCAGCATTTT. This rearrangement joins TRBV11-1 to TRBJ1-5; tentatively, D is TRBD1 (5 bases). Germline V CDR1 and CDR2: SGHAT, FQDESV (reference sequence). Between the trimmed V and J ends, which lost 1 base and 7 bases, there was a span of 14 bases. This CDR3 is 15 amino acids long.

The chain joins TRBV28 to TRBJ1-5; D is undetermined. The CDR3 has 11 residues. Trimming shortened V by 3 bases and J by 9 bases, and 6 bases separated the two germline ends. Germline CDR1 and CDR2: MDHEN and SYDVKM. CDR3: CASSFSPPQHF. In nucleotides, the CDR3 is TGTGCCAGCAGTTTTTCTCCGCCCCAGCATTTT.

This clone occurred a few times. J is TRBJ1-5 and V is TRBV27; D gene uncertain. The CDR3 has 14 amino acids. Germline V CDR1 and CDR2: MNHEY, SMNVEV (reference sequence). Trimming took off 5 bases at V and 2 bases at J, with 10 bases between the two ends. The CDR3 nucleotides are TGTGCCAGCAGTCTAGCGGGAGGCAATCAGCCCCAGCATTTT. Translating gives CASSLAGGNQPQHF.

The chain has TRBV7-9 and TRBJ2-7; possibly TRBD1 for D (6 bases). This CDR3 has 14 amino acids. Trimming took 6 bases from V and 3 from J, leaving 15 bases between them. Germline V gene lookup returns CDR1 SEHNR and CDR2 FQNEAQ (reference sequence). The CDR3 nucleotides are TGTGCCAGCAGGTGGGGTGAGGGGGACTACGAGCAGTACTTC. Translating gives CASRWGEGDYEQYF.

The rearrangement uses TRBV27 and TRBJ2-1; no firm D call. The germline CDR1 and CDR2 sequences are MNHEY and SMNVEV (reference sequence). V lost 2 bases, J lost 4 bases, and 6 bases lay in between. The CDR3 runs to 13 residues. The CDR3 DNA reads as TGTGCCAGCAGTTTAGTTCGTTACAATGAGCAGTTCTTC. Encoded protein: CASSLVRYNEQFF.

This chain uses TRBV2 with TRBJ2-1; 12 bases agree with TRBD2. Per germline, CDR1 SNHLY and CDR2 FYNNEI. There are 15 residues in the CDR3. With 3 bases clipped from V and 6 bases from J, the junction kept 3 bases outside the gene matches. CDR3 nucleotides: TGTGCCAGCAGTGAGAGGACTAGCGGGATCAATGAGCAGTTCTTC. This codes for CASSERTSGINEQFF.

This clone was picked up one time. DNA of the CDR3: TGTGCCAGCAGCTACAACAGGGCCACCTACGAGCAGTACTTC. Its translation: CASSYNRATYEQYF. The J gene is TRBJ2-7, the V gene TRBV11-2; D may be TRBD1 (6 bases). Trimming pared 4 bases from V and 2 bases from J, leaving 12 bases between. The CDR3 loop spans 14 amino acids. The germline gives CDR1 SGHAT, CDR2 FQNNGV.

This chain links TRBV5-1 with TRBJ1-1; the match to TRBD1 covers 7 bases. V lost 7 bases to trimming and J lost 4 bases; unmatched junction nucleotides: 7. This CDR3 region has 13 residues. Germline V gene sequence: CDR1 SGHRS, CDR2 YFSETQ. CDR3 in DNA: TGCGCCAGCGGCCGGGACAGCCTCACTGAAGCTTTCTTT. This translates into CASGRDSLTEAFF.

V and J are TRBV21-1 and TRBJ2-1; the DNA was not used to check the table's D call, TRBD2. TRBV21-1 is classified as a pseudogene. This CDR3 comprises 17 residues. The chain's CDR3 is CASSKVTRTSGYNEQFF. For the CDR3, the DNA is TGTGCCAGCAGCAAGGTTACGCGGACTAGCGGATACAATGAGCAGTTCTTC.

The rearrangement joins TRBV2 to TRBJ2-5; D may be TRBD2 (7 bases). The CDR3 covers 13 residues. Germline CDR1 is SNHLY and CDR2 is FYNNEI. V was cut by 10 bases and J by 2 bases, with 14 bases left in between. The CDR3 spells CATQGTTQETQYF. CDR3 nucleotide sequence: TGTGCCACCCAGGGGACTACACAAGAGACCCAGTACTTC. Supplemented by reference TRBV2 and TRBJ2-5, the full variable domain reads EPEVTQTPSHQVTQMGQEVILRCVPISNHLYFYWYRQILGQKVEFLVSFYNNEISEKSEIFDDQFSVERPDGSNFTLKIRSTKLEDSAMYFCATQGTTQETQYFGPGTRLLVL.

The CDR3 reads CASSPLGQMNTEAFF. CDR3 sequence (DNA): TGTGCCAGCAGCCCGTTAGGACAGATGAACACTGAAGCTTTCTTT. The J gene is TRBJ1-1, the V gene TRBV11-3, with D perhaps TRBD1 (6 bases). CDR3 size: 15 residues. Trimming cost V 5 bases and J 0 bases, with 13 bases left between them. The germline V gene has CDR1 SGHNT and CDR2 YENEEA.

The chain couples TRBV7-9 to TRBJ2-1, with 10 positions matching TRBD1. The V gene end was trimmed by 5 bases and the J gene end by 7 bases; junction bases not matched to a gene: 5. Germline V gene data show CDR1 as SEHNR and CDR2 as FQNEAQ (reference sequence). This CDR3 contains 14 residues. The CDR3 here is CASSAGTGANEQFF. The CDR3 region has the DNA TGTGCCAGCAGCGCCGGGACAGGGGCGAATGAGCAGTTCTTC.

This chain links TRBV4-2 with TRBJ2-3; D gene uncertain. Per the germline V gene, CDR1 is LGHNA and CDR2 is YNFKEQ. The CDR3 contains 15 residues. V lost 0 bases and J 4 bases, leaving 11 bases between the germline ends. CDR3 sequence: CASSQDHSRPDTQYF. The CDR3 coding sequence is TGTGCCAGCAGCCAAGACCACTCGCGCCCAGATACGCAGTATTTT.